Below are 23 T cell receptor beta chains sequenced from a single sample in a study of shared clonotypes between healthy human individuals. Data came from immunoSEQ multiplex PCR; TCRdb stores just in-frame clones and leaves some out. This sample has around 1 million clones; approximately 76% occur once, and the top ten carry roughly 1.5%. Source material: memory CD4+ T cells sorted from blood. Subset defined: CD45RA-negative fraction. Receptor source: a man between 18 and 35 years old in good health.

This clone was seen a single time. The chain is built from TRBV5-1 and TRBJ2-1; D possibly matches TRBD1 or TRBD2 (5 bases each). Germline V gene data show CDR1 as SGHRS and CDR2 as YFSETQ. The CDR3 runs to 16 residues. V lost 0 bases to trimming and J lost 4 bases, with 14 bases between them. The chain's CDR3 is CASSLGAGTAYNEQFF. In DNA, the CDR3 is TGCGCCAGCAGCTTGGGGGCCGGGACCGCATACAATGAGCAGTTCTTC.

The table lists this clone with a few counts. The rearrangement joins TRBV9 to TRBJ1-4; D remains ambiguous. Germline V gene lookup returns CDR1 SGDLS and CDR2 YYNGEE. The CDR3 is 14 residues long. V lost 1 base, J lost 10 bases, and 14 bases lay in between. CDR3 sequence: CASSVSGSEGKLFF. CDR3 nucleotide sequence: TGTGCCAGCAGCGTATCAGGATCTGAGGGAAAACTGTTTTTT.

The chain links TRBV30 to TRBJ1-1; D may be TRBD1 (6 bases). Germline V gene lookup returns CDR1 GTSNPN and CDR2 SVGIG (reference sequence). The CDR3 has 13 amino acids. Between the trimmed V and J ends, which lost 3 bases and 4 bases, there was a span of 12 bases. The CDR3 DNA reads as TGTGCCTGGAGACTAGGGGGGCCCACTGAAGCTTTCTTT. Translating gives CAWRLGGPTEAFF.

V gene TRBV7-2 combines with J gene TRBJ1-4; no reliable D call. CDR1 is SGHTA and CDR2 is FQGNSA in the germline V gene. Trimming took off 4 bases at V and 0 bases at J, with 6 bases between the two ends. This CDR3 has 14 residues. The CDR3 reads CASSWTATNEKLFF. In DNA, the CDR3 is TGTGCCAGCAGCTGGACTGCAACTAATGAAAAACTGTTTTTT.

The CDR3: CASSRRDRGLGDTQYF. The CDR3 region has the DNA TGCGCCAGCAGCCGCCGGGACAGGGGGCTGGGAGATACGCAGTATTTT. The V and J genes are TRBV4-3 and TRBJ2-3; 12 bases are shared with TRBD1. CDR3 length: 16 amino acids. Germline V gene data show CDR1 as LGHNA and CDR2 as YSLEER. V was pared by 4 bases and J by 5 bases, with 7 bases of the junction left unmatched.

The rearrangement links TRBV2 to TRBJ2-5, with D tentatively TRBD1 (5 bases). V gave up 3 bases and J gave up 9 bases, with 14 bases separating them. Germline V gives CDR1 SNHLY, CDR2 FYNNEI. The CDR3 is made up of 13 amino acids. CDR3 amino acids: CASSDVGLGAQYF. Written as DNA, the CDR3 is TGTGCCAGCAGTGATGTAGGGCTAGGGGCCCAGTACTTC.

V gene TRBV10-1 combines with J gene TRBJ2-1; TRBD2 aligns across 10 bases. Germline V gene sequence: CDR1 WNHNN, CDR2 SYGVQD (reference sequence). The V and J ends lost 8 bases and 7 bases, in that order; junction bases with no gene match: 8. The CDR3 totals 14 residues. The CDR3 DNA reads as TGCGCCAGCGAACCCCCGACTAGCGGGAATGAGCAGTTCTTC. Amino acid sequence: CASEPPTSGNEQFF.

V is TRBV27 and J is TRBJ1-4; tentative D call: TRBD1 (6 bases). V lost 8 bases, J lost 8 bases, and 21 bases lay in between. The CDR3 totals 15 residues. The germline CDR1 and CDR2 sequences are MNHEY and SMNVEV (reference sequence). This CDR3 is CASLLQGPVLEKLFF. The CDR3 DNA reads as TGTGCCAGCCTACTTCAGGGGCCTGTCCTCGAAAAACTGTTTTTT.

The J gene is TRBJ1-6, the V gene TRBV7-8; D unresolved. The CDR3 spans 15 residues. V gave up 5 bases and J gave up 1 base, with 9 bases separating them. Germline V gene lookup returns CDR1 SGHVS and CDR2 FQNEAQ. CDR3 bases: TGTGCCAGCAGCCCAGCGGTATCCTATAATTCACCCCTCCACTTT. The encoded protein is CASSPAVSYNSPLHF.

V is TRBV27 and J is TRBJ2-2; D may be TRBD2 (6 bases). V was pared by 8 bases and J by 5 bases, with 21 bases between. Germline CDR1 MNHEY, CDR2 SMNVEV (reference sequence). The CDR3 length is 16 residues. The CDR3 region is CASLRTVREWTGELFF. Written as DNA, the CDR3 is TGTGCCAGCCTACGAACTGTCCGGGAGTGGACCGGGGAGCTGTTTTTT.

This chain joins TRBV2 and TRBJ1-1, with D hard to call. Germline loops: CDR1 SNHLY, CDR2 FYNNEI. Trimming removed 3 bases from V and 1 base from J, with 9 bases in between. This CDR3 has 14 residues. For the CDR3, the DNA is TGTGCCAGCAGTGATGAGCAGCCGAACACTGAAGCTTTCTTT. Translated, it gives CASSDEQPNTEAFF.

This clone was picked up a small number of times. The CDR3 region is CSVEDRNTEAFF. As DNA, the CDR3 is TGCAGCGTTGAGGACAGGAACACTGAAGCTTTCTTT. J is TRBJ1-1 and V is TRBV29-1, with D tentatively TRBD1 (6 bases). Germline V gene lookup returns CDR1 SQVTM and CDR2 ANQGSEA. V lost 3 bases and J lost 1, with 6 bases in between. The CDR3 contains 12 residues.

This rearrangement joins TRBV6-1 to TRBJ2-7; D perhaps matches TRBD1 (6 bases). The CDR3 is made up of 15 amino acids. CDR1 MNHNS and CDR2 SASEGT come from the germline V gene. V was cut by 2 bases and J by 6 bases, with 17 bases left in between. CDR3 loop: CASSEPYRADCEQYF. Here the CDR3 DNA reads TGTGCCAGCAGTGAACCTTACAGGGCCGACTGCGAGCAGTACTTC.

The chain couples TRBV18 to TRBJ1-1, with a tentative D call TRBD1 (6 bases). Germline V lookup: CDR1 KGHSH, CDR2 LQKENI. The CDR3 has 15 amino acids. V dropped 6 bases and J dropped 0 bases, with 14 bases sitting between them. The CDR3 spells CASSPGVGVNTEAFF. The CDR3 DNA reads as TGTGCCAGCTCCCCAGGGGTAGGGGTGAACACTGAAGCTTTCTTT.

The V gene is TRBV5-1, the J gene TRBJ2-5; maybe TRBD2 (6 bases). The germline V and J ends were trimmed by 0 bases and 13 bases, with 10 bases remaining between them. The CDR3 is 11 residues long. Looked up from germline, CDR1 is SGHRS and CDR2 is YFSETQ. Written as DNA, the CDR3 is TGCGCCAGCAGCTTGGAGGACTACAGGTACTTC. Protein: CASSLEDYRYF.

This clone was detected only once. V usage is TRBV7-2 and J usage is TRBJ1-1; 10 nucleotides line up with TRBD1. The germline gives CDR1 SGHTA, CDR2 FQGNSA. The CDR3 extends over 16 amino acids. The junction had 7 bases not matched to a gene; V was cut back by 5 bases and J by 1 base. CDR3 residues: CASSPGQGRRNTEAFF. The CDR3 DNA reads TGTGCCAGCAGCCCGGGACAGGGGAGACGGAACACTGAAGCTTTCTTT. The whole variable domain, remainder taken from reference TRBV7-2 and TRBJ1-1, is GAGVSQSPSNKVTEKGKDVELRCDPISGHTALYWYRQSLGQGLEFLIYFQGNSAPDKSGLPSDRFSAERTGGSVSTLTIQRTQQEDSAVYLCASSPGQGRRNTEAFFGQGTRLTVV.

The CDR3 is CASSVLGTTNTGELFF. The CDR3 nucleotides are TGTGCCAGCAGCGTACTCGGGACCACAAACACCGGGGAGCTGTTTTTT. V and J are TRBV9 and TRBJ2-2; D may match TRBD1 or TRBD2 (5 bases each). This CDR3 is 16 amino acids long. Germline CDR1 SGDLS, CDR2 YYNGEE. Trimming took off 1 base at V and 2 bases at J, with 12 bases between the two ends. Supplemented by reference TRBV9 and TRBJ2-2, the full variable domain reads DSGVTQTPKHLITATGQRVTLRCSPRSGDLSVYWYQQSLDQGLQFLIQYYNGEERAKGNILERFSAQQFPDLHSELNLSSLELGDSALYFCASSVLGTTNTGELFFGEGSRLTVL.

This clone was counted a few times. V gene TRBV28 combines with J gene TRBJ1-5; D uncertain. The germline V gene encodes CDR1 MDHEN and CDR2 SYDVKM. This CDR3 spans 14 amino acids. Trimming removed 6 bases at V and 7 bases at J, with 16 bases between. This CDR3 is CASSLGGLEQPQHF. The CDR3 nucleotides read TGTGCCAGCAGCCTGGGAGGGTTGGAACAGCCCCAGCATTTT.

This chain uses TRBV11-1 with TRBJ2-7, with 12 bases identical to TRBD2. After removal of 5 bases from V and 6 bases from J, the junction contained 11 bases not matched to a gene. This CDR3 region has 16 residues. Per the germline V gene, CDR1 is SGHAT and CDR2 is FQDESV (reference sequence). The CDR3 DNA is TGTGCCAGCAGCCGCGTAAAGCTAGCGGGGGGGATCGAGCAGTACTTC. Translated: CASSRVKLAGGIEQYF.

The J gene is TRBJ2-3, the V gene TRBV30; D might be TRBD1 or TRBD2, each matching 6 bases. There are 13 residues in the CDR3. Trimming left V 4 bases short and J 5 bases short, with 13 bases between. The germline V gene has CDR1 GTSNPN and CDR2 SVGIG (reference sequence). CDR3 in amino acids: CAWNGGGGDTQYF. In DNA, the CDR3 is TGTGCCTGGAATGGAGGGGGTGGAGATACGCAGTATTTT.

The CDR3 protein is CASSLVGQGAGTDTQYF. CDR3 in DNA: TGCGCCAGCAGCTTGGTGGGACAGGGGGCTGGCACAGATACGCAGTATTTT. J is TRBJ2-3 and V is TRBV5-1; 12 bases match TRBD1. J was trimmed by 1 base and V by 0 bases; bases with no gene match: 3. Per the germline V gene, CDR1 is SGHRS and CDR2 is YFSETQ. CDR3 length equals 17 residues. The full variable domain, completed using reference TRBV5-1 and TRBJ2-3, is KAGVTQTPRYLIKTRGQQVTLSCSPISGHRSVSWYQQTPGQGLQFLFEYFSETQRNKGNFPGRFSGRQFSNSRSEMNVSTLELGDSALYLCASSLVGQGAGTDTQYFGPGTRLTVL.

With respect to this clone: The junction departs from germline at one end; a sequencing error may be responsible. The J gene is TRBJ1-5, the V gene TRBV7-7; D unresolved. Germline lookup yields CDR1 SSHAT and CDR2 FNYEAQ (reference sequence). The CDR3 is 18 residues long. CDR3 sequence reads: CASSQAPRTLPSNQPQHF. Here the CDR3 DNA reads TGTGCTAGCAGCCAAGCCCCTAGGACGCTGCCTAGCAATCAGCCCCAGCATTTT.

This clone was counted only a few times. Other DNA sequences in the same sample also yield this CDR3. V gene TRBV11-2 combines with J gene TRBJ2-3; TRBD1 matches at 8 bases. V was pared by 5 bases and J by 1 base, with 5 bases of the junction left unmatched. Germline V gene lookup returns CDR1 SGHAT and CDR2 FQNNGV. The CDR3 sequence is 15 residues long. The CDR3 nucleotides are TGTGCCAGCAGCCCCGGGACAGGCGGCACAGATACGCAGTATTTT. Translated: CASSPGTGGTDTQYF. The complete variable domain, with remaining parts taken from reference TRBV11-2 and TRBJ2-3, reads EAGVAQSPRYKIIEKRQSVAFWCNPISGHATLYWYQQILGQGPKLLIQFQNNGVVDDSQLPKDRFSAERLKGVDSTLKIQPAKLEDSAVYLCASSPGTGGTDTQYFGPGTRLTVL.